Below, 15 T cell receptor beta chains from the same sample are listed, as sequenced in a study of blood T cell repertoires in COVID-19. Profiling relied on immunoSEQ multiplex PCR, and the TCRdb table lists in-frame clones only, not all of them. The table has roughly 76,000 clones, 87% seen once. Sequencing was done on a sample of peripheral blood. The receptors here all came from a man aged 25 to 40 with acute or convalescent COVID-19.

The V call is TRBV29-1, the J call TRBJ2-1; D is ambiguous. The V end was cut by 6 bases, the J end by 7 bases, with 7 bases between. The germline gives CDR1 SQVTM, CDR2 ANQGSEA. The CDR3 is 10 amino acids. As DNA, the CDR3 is TGCAGCGTCCAAGCAAATGAGCAGTTCTTC. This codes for CSVQANEQFF.

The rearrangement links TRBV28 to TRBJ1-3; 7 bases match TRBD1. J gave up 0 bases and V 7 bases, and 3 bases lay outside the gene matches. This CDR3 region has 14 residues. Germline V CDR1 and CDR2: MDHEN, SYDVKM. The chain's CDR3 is CASKEGASGNTIYF. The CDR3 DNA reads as TGTGCCAGCAAGGAGGGGGCCTCTGGAAACACCATATATTTT. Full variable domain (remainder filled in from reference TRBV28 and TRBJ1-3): DVKVTQSSRYLVKRTGEKVFLECVQDMDHENMFWYRQDPGLGLRLIYFSYDVKMKEKGDIPEGYSVSREKKERFSLILESASTNQTSMYLCASKEGASGNTIYFGEGSWLTVV.

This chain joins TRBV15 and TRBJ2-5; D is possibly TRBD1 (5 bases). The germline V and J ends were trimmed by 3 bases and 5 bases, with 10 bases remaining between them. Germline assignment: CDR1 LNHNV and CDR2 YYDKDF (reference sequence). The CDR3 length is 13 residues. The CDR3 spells CATSRQGQETQYF. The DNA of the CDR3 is TGTGCCACCAGCAGGCAGGGCCAGGAGACCCAGTACTTC.

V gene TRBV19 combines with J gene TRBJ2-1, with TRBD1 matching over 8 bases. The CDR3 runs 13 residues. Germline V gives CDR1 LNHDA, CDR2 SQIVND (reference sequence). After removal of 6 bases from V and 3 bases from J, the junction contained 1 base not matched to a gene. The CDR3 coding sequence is TGTGCCAGTAGAGACAGGGGCTACAATGAGCAGTTCTTC. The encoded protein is CASRDRGYNEQFF. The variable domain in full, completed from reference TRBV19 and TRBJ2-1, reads DGGITQSPKYLFRKEGQNVTLSCEQNLNHDAMYWYRQDPGQGLRLIYYSQIVNDFQKGDIAEGYSVSREKKESFPLTVTSAQKNPTAFYLCASRDRGYNEQFFGPGTRLTVL.

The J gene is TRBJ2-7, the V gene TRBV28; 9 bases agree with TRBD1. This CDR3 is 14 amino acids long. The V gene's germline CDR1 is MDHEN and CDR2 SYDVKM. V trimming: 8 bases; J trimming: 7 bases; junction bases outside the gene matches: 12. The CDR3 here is CASPLSGQGREQYF. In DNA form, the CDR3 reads TGTGCCAGCCCCCTCTCGGGACAGGGAAGGGAGCAGTACTTC.

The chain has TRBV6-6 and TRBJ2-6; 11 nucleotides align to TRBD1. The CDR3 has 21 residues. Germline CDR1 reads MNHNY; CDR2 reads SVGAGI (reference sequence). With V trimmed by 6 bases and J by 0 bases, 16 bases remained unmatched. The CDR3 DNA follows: TGTGCCAGCAGCTCCCCGAGGGACAGGGGGATGAATAGCTCTGGGGCCAACGTCCTGACTTTC. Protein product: CASSSPRDRGMNSSGANVLTF.

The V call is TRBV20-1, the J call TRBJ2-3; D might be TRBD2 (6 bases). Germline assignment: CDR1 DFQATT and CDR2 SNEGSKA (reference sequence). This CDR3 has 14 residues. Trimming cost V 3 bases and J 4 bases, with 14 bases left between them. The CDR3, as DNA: TGCAGTGCTAGTGAATCGGGAGTTCCAGATACGCAGTATTTT. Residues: CSASESGVPDTQYF.

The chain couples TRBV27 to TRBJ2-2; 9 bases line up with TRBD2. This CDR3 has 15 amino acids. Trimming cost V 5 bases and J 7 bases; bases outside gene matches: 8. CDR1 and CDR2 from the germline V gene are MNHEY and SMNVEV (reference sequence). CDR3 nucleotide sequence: TGTGCCAGCAGTGCAGAGGGACTAGCTATCGGGGAGCTGTTTTTT. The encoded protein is CASSAEGLAIGELFF.

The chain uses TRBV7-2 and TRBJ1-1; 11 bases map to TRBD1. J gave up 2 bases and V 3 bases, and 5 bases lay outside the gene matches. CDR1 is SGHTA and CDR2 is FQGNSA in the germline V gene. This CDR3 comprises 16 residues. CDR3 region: CASSFPRTGGNTEAFF. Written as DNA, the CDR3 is TGTGCCAGCAGCTTTCCTCGGACAGGGGGCAACACTGAAGCTTTCTTT.

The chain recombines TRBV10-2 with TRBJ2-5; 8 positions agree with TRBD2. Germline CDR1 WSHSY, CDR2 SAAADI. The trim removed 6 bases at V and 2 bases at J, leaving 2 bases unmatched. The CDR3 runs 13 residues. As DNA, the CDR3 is TGCGCCAGCAGGTTAGCGGGACAAGAGACCCAGTACTTC. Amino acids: CASRLAGQETQYF.

For the CDR3, the DNA is TGTGCCAGCAGCCACGGACAGGCTGGCTACACCTTC. As protein: CASSHGQAGYTF. The genes are TRBV3-1 (or the pseudogene TRBV3-2) and TRBJ1-2; TRBD1 matches 7 bases. This CDR3 spans 12 amino acids. CDR1 LGHDT and CDR2 YNNKEL come from the germline V gene (reference sequence). The V segment lost 3 bases and the J segment 7 bases; nucleotides outside the gene matches: 2.

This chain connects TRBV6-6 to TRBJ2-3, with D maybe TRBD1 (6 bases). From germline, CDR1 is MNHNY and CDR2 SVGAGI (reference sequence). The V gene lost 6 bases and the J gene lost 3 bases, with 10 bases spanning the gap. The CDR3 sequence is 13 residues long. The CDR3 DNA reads TGTGCCAGCAGGGAACAGGGAACAGATACGCAGTATTTT. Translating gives CASREQGTDTQYF.

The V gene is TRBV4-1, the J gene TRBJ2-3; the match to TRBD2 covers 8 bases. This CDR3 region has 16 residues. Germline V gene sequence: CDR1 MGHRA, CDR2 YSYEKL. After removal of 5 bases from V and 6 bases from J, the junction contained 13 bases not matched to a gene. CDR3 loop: CASSFRTSPNFDTQYF. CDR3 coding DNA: TGCGCCAGCAGCTTCCGGACTAGCCCAAACTTTGATACGCAGTATTTT.

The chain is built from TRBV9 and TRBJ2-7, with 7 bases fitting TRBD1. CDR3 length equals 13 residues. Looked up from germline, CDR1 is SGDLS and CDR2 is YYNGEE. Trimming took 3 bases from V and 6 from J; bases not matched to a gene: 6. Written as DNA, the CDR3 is TGTGCCAGCAGCGGGGACAGCGTTAGCGAGCAGTACTTC. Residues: CASSGDSVSEQYF.

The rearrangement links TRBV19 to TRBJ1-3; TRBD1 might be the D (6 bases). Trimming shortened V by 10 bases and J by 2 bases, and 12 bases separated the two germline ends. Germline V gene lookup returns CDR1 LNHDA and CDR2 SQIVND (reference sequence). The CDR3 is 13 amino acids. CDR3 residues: CATRDKAGNTIYF. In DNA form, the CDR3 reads TGTGCCACCCGGGACAAAGCTGGAAACACCATATATTTT.